This T cell receptor beta chain was sequenced for a study of cytomegalovirus exposure and HLA in healthy donors (dated by TCRdb to the late 2010s). A note on the overall study: An earlier analysis of a few hundred of the donors reported roughly 300 Gb of sequence data and 95 million to 140 million unique TCR beta sequences obtained from about 179 million T cells. An early release covering roughly 640 HLA-typed donors comprised 300 to 350 gigabases of sequencing data and about 90 million unique TCR sequences. Of the approximately 400 genotyped donors, about 80% fell in the genetic ancestry cluster associated with self-reported Caucasian donors. The study aimed to test whether cataloging public T cell receptors could reveal signatures of past pathogen exposure. The study profiled the T cell repertoires of around 700 subjects by immunosequencing and related them to cytomegalovirus serostatus. A separate validation cohort of about 110 different subjects was used in addition to the approximately 700-subject first cohort. High-throughput TCR immunosequencing, statistical association of individual TCRs with disease status, and machine learning were combined to predict cytomegalovirus infection status. A later analysis re-examined previously published TCR beta repertoires from 500 to 700 donors and added high-resolution HLA genotyping to investigate patterns of TCR occurrence. The later analysis used no new phenotypic data to find candidate immune exposures, relying instead on TCR beta sequences and their occurrence across donors. An earlier analysis of several hundred of the donors applied high-throughput TCR beta sequencing to assess whether each TCR beta V gene segment acted as functional or pseudogenic. Donor age, sex, ethnicity and CMV serostatus were compiled alongside the repertoire data. A later genetic analysis used genome-wide SNP genotypes for 398 of the 666 donors, treating that subset as a discovery cohort. Every discovery cohort repertoire had been produced on one sequencing platform. HLA typing covered class I and class II loci at four-digit resolution. The number of typed donors differed by locus: about 629-630 for A, B, C, DRB1 and DQB1; 522 for DQA1; 606 for DPA1; and roughly 490 for DPB1. A handful of DR-DQ haplotypes were handled as single units for association and clustering because linkage in the cohort was strong. Among roughly 400 genotyped donors of the cohort, an average of roughly 230,000 unique TCR beta nucleotide sequences was sequenced per donor, of which roughly 17% were non-productive. Results and caveats for the whole study, not just this receptor: The classifier was reported to diagnose cytomegalovirus status with high specificity and sensitivity in both the original and validation cohorts. A later genetic analysis associated a missense DCLRE1C variant with V-gene and J-gene trimming of TCR beta chains, and an independent cohort replicated the association. CMV serostatus was the only immune exposure information available for the cohort. In a later analysis, several top co-occurrence clusters were reported to appear linked to parvovirus B19, influenza, CMV and Epstein-Barr virus. Because the 87-base-pair reads could not distinguish some IMGT-functional V segments, including TRBV6-2 and TRBV6-3, those segments were excluded. A further reported finding was that TCR beta sequences accurately predicted the HLA-A and HLA-B alleles for most subjects in the first cohort. In vitro tests confirmed that a few of the cytomegalovirus-associated TCR beta chains recognize cytomegalovirus antigens. The sequencing pipeline was judged likely to have produced a cluster of highly shared sequence variants as a technical artifact. In an earlier analysis of some 500 of the donors, most TCR beta V segments were observed in productive rearrangements about 87% or about 30% of the time, broadly matching IMGT annotations. In a later analysis, HLA-associated TCR beta chains showed more clonal expansion and lower generation probabilities than non-associated chains that were equally common. Presence/absence analyses assumed roughly uniform sequencing depth across donors, an assumption that may not hold. According to a later genetic analysis, donors in an Asian-associated ancestry cluster had fewer N-insertions in productive TCRs than the roughly 660-donor mean. Most TCR sequences were seen in very few donors, while some public TCRs were found in many individuals. A later analysis found that TCR association rates varied across HLA loci, with DRB1 alleles showing the most associated TCRs and HLA-C alleles the fewest. Because HLA typing was missing for some donors at each locus, association tests included only the typed subset. Specific HLA alleles were associated with more than 15,000 TCR beta sequences at a false discovery rate of 0.05 in a later analysis. Linkage disequilibrium might explain the correlated functional status among segregating V segments, but an unknown experimental factor could not be excluded. The study gave a list of some 150 TCR beta chains associated with cytomegalovirus. Because counts were too low, 15 to 20 rarely observed V segments, including chromosome 9 orphons, were excluded from the earlier analysis of 587 of the donors. According to a later analysis, most CMV-associated TCR beta chains appeared to be HLA-restricted, and the HLA associations seemed to be driven largely by CMV exposure. The authors suggested that the approach could potentially be extended to other disease states and immunological phenotypes. This cohort had only TCR beta chains sequenced, and the lack of alpha or paired-chain data limited which features could be detected. When HLA alleles, especially DR and DQ, strongly co-occurred, TCR associations were difficult to assign to individual alleles.

Library prep was done by the immunoSEQ multiplex PCR assay. A mixture of 60 forward primers for TCR Vbeta segments and 13 reverse primers for TCR Jbeta segments was used in the multiplex PCR. The CDR3 region of rearranged TCR beta genes was amplified from genomic DNA with a multiplex PCR assay. The Illumina HiSeq System was used to sequence the amplified TCR beta libraries as 87-base-pair reads. Turning to the authors' computational methods: A later analysis tallied around 82 million unique TCR beta chains across the 610 or so repertoires, and approximately 9.9 million of those chains were shared by two or more donors. To remove PCR and sequencing errors, raw reads were error-corrected and collapsed into unique sequences using a nearest-neighbor algorithm that merged closely related sequences. Alignment of CDR3 sequences to IMGT reference sequences was used to assign V, D and J gene segments. Each retained sequence needed at least a six-nucleotide match to both a V gene segment and a J gene segment. Rearrangements were classified as productive when the CDR3 lacked stop codons and remained in frame with V and J, and all other rearrangements were classified as non-productive. Following IMGT convention, CDR3 was defined as the stretch from the second conserved V-encoded cysteine up to the conserved J-encoded phenylalanine. The earlier analysis of roughly 590 of the donors excluded any sequence lacking an unambiguous match to a single V gene segment. An earlier analysis of roughly 590 of the donors called V segments functional above 56.7% productive rearrangements and segregating when the between-donor standard deviation exceeded 5%. To diagnose cytomegalovirus status from the catalog of TCR beta chain sequences, a statistical classification framework was built. In a later analysis, TCR nucleotide sequences were compared against IMGT/GENE-DB human TR gene sequences so that V and J genes could be assigned. A later analysis assigned CDR3 sequences and most-parsimonious VDJ recombination scenarios with the TCRdist pipeline. In a later analysis, each TCR beta chain was defined by its CDR3 amino acid sequence together with its V-gene family, and reads without a unique V-gene family were excluded. As a way to deal with suspected cross-contamination and a sequencing artifact, a later analysis dropped 450 to 700 nucleotide sequences that were highly shared and had low generation probability. In a later analysis, a clonal expansion index for each public chain was calculated from normalized within-repertoire ranks of inferred template counts. In a later analysis, generation probabilities were computed with a VDJ recombination model fitted to out-of-frame rearrangements, and the resulting probabilities were checked against IGoR. A later analysis scored TCR-TCR, TCR-HLA and TCR-CMV co-occurrence with hypergeometric tests, applying a repertoire-size bias correction to TCR pairs. To estimate false discovery rates, a later analysis permuted the HLA or CMV assignments 20 times. In a later analysis, co-occurring TCRs were grouped using DBSCAN, with TCRdist sequence similarity added in when clustering inside HLA-allele-positive subsets. Co-occurrence clustering excluded repertoires with fewer than 30,000 or more than 120,000 public chains, plus five with anomalous nucleotide sharing. What TCRdb holds here is the immuneACCESS table cut down to in-frame rearrangements. Part of the clones is not present; checked against another copy, under half of the missing clones reflect an unresolved V gene, and the others are unexplained. V and J calls and clone size are given by that table; D and trimming were obtained from the DNA. The sample profile shows approximately 140,000 clones; roughly 80% of them were found once. Of the sample, about 0.91% is held by the ten largest clones.

CDR3 length: 16 amino acids, cysteine to phenylalanine. Here the CDR3 DNA is all that survives: 48 bases in frame from base 1. V and J are trimmed by 0 bases and 5 bases, and the gene matches miss 7 bases of the junction. CDR1 and CDR2, looked up from the germline V gene, are LGHNA and YNFKEQ. The cohort was made up of under 800 healthy bone marrow donors. Cohort members were all nominally healthy when sampled, although unrecorded immune exposures were likely present. The donor was CMV seronegative and belonged to the group of roughly 330 seronegative cohort members. Each donor provided a peripheral blood sample, and peripheral blood mononuclear cells were used for TCR beta sequencing. The Qiagen DNeasy Blood Extraction Kit was used to extract genomic DNA from the blood cell samples. Points on this clone: There is no known antigen for this receptor. The input lacks base qualities; no much larger clone sits a single base away.

The source material was PBMCs. The sequence is built from TRBV4-2 and TRBJ2-7, and TRBD1 matches 10 of the central bases. The TCR originated in a young man in good health and CMV-seronegative. The nucleotide sequence reads TGTGCCAGCAGCCAAGAGAGGGGACAGGGGAGGCACGAGCAGTACTTC. This translates into CASSQERGQGRHEQYF.